Listed here is a single T cell receptor beta chain. Its target is unknown. At one end, the junction sequence differs from germline, possibly due to a read error. This entry comes from a study of molecular identifiers for immune sequencing clone quantification. General observations from the study: Detection of one spiked Jurkat cell's TCR RNA reportedly worked in one million naive cells. Naive cells had under 1% of molecules in clones above 20 RNA copies, effectors over 99%.

In TCRdb, the PCR reads were re-called with MiXCR into one record per CDR3 protein. The table includes under 650,000 distinct CDR3 sequences, 20% detected once. Sequenced material: naive CD8+ T cells from blood, with Jurkat cell RNA spiked in. Subset in this sample: FACS-sorted CD8+CD4-CCR7+CD45RA+ naive T cells. The source of this sequence is a human donor in good health. Some libraries in this study had Jurkat cell RNA spiked in.

CDR3 nucleotide sequence: TGTGCCAGCAGATTAGCGGGGGGGCCCAATGAGCAGTCCTTC. Translating it yields CASRLAGGPNEQSF. This rearrangement joins TRBV13 to TRBJ2-1; 11 bases align to TRBD2. Germline V CDR1 and CDR2: PRHDT, FYEKMQ (reference sequence). This CDR3 has 14 residues.